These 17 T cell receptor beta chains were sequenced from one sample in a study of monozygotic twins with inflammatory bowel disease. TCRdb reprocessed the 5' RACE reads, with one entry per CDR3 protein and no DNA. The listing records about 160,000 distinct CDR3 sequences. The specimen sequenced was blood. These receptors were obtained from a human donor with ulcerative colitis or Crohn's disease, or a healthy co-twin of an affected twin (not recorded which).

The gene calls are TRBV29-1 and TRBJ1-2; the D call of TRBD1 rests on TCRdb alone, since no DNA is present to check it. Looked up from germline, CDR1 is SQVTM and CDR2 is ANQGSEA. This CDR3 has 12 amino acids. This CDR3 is CSGHRVDYGYTF.

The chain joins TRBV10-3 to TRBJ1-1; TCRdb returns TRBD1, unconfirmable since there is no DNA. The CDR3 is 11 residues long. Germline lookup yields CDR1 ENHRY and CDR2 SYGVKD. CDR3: CAIRGQTEAFF.

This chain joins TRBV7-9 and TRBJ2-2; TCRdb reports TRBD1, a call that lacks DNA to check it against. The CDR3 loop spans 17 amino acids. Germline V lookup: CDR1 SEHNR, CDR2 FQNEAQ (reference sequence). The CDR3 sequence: CASSSGQGFANTGELFF.

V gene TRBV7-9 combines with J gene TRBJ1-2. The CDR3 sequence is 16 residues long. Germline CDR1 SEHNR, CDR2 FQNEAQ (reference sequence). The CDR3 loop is CASSSGGRTAEGGYTF.

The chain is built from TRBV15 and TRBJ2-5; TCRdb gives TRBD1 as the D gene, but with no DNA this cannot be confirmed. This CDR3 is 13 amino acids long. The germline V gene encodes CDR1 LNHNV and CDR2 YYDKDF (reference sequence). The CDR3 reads CATRKPGEETQYF.

CDR3 residues: CASSWAGRGETQYF. The chain joins TRBV27 to TRBJ2-5; TCRdb returns TRBD1, unconfirmable since there is no DNA. The CDR3 contains 14 residues. CDR1 is MNHEY and CDR2 is SMNVEV in the germline V gene (reference sequence).

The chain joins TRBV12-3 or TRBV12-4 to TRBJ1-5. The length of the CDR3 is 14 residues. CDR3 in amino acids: CASSFSLNNQPQHF.

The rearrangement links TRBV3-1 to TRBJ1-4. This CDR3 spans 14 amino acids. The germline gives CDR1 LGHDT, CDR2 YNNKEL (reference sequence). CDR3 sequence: CASSQGGTDEKLFF.

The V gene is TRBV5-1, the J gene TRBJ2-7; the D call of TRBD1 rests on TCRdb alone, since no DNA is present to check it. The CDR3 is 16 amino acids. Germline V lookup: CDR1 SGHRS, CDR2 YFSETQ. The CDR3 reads CASSLSAGTGAYEQYF.

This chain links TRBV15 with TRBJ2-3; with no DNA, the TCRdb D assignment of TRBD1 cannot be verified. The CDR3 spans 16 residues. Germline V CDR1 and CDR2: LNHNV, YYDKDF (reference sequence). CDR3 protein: CATSGSYGMRTDTQYF.

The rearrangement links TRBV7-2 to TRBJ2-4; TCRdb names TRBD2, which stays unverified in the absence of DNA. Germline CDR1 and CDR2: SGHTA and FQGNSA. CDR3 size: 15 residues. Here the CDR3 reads CASSPERVGGNIQYF.

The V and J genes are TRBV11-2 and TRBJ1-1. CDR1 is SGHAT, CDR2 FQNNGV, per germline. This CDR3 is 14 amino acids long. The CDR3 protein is CASSLAQPATEAFF.

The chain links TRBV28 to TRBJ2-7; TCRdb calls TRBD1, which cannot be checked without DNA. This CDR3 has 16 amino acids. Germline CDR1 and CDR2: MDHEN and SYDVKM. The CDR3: CASSPGGDRDSYEQYF. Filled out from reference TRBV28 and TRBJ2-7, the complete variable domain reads DVKVTQSSRYLVKRTGEKVFLECVQDMDHENMFWYRQDPGLGLRLIYFSYDVKMKEKGDIPEGYSVSREKKERFSLILESASTNQTSMYLCASSPGGDRDSYEQYFGPGTRLTVT.

This CDR3 is CASLGQGNTGELFF. This chain uses TRBV28 with TRBJ2-2; as DNA is missing, the TRBD1 call by TCRdb cannot be tested. Germline V gives CDR1 MDHEN, CDR2 SYDVKM. The CDR3 has 14 residues.

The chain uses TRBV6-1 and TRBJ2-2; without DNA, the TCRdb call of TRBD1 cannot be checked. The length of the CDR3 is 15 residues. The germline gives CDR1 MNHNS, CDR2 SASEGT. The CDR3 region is CASKIVRGVTGELFF.

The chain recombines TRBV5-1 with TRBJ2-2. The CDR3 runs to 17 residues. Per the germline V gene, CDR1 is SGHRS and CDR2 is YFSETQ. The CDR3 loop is CASSLGQQFANTGELFF.

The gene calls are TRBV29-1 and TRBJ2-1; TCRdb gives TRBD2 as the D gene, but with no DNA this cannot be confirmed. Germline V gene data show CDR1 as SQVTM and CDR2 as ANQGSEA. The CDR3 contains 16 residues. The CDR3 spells CSVEAGAGGMFNEQFF.